There are many counts of the clone carrying this T cell receptor beta chain. Its specificity is unknown. This sample is drawn from a study of early T cells in non-severe SARS-CoV-2 infection. Background on the study: Chains were unpaired, as sequencing was done on bulk RNA from unsorted whole blood. Broader study findings: CD4 and private specificities were missed by VDJdb matching, which favored anti-spike CD8 responses.

Individually, cDNA molecules had unique molecular identifiers attached to them. MiXCR, run by TCRdb on the 5' RACE reads, gives a single entry per CDR3 protein. This sample has approximately 58,000 distinct CDR3 sequences, with less than 15% found just once. Trimming took off 9 bases at V and 0 bases at J, with 15 bases between the two ends. The length of the CDR3 is 16 residues. Germline CDR1 reads LNHDA; CDR2 reads SQIVND (reference sequence). The input for sequencing was whole blood, taken at baseline. The sequence was obtained from an adult who was a healthcare worker with PCR-confirmed SARS-CoV-2 infection or an uninfected control (not recorded which). The chain combines TRBV19 with TRBJ2-6; D could derive from TRBD1 or TRBD2 (5 bases each). Here the CDR3 reads CASRDGLSSGANVLTF. The CDR3 DNA reads as TGTGCCAGCCGGGACGGTCTATCCTCTGGGGCCAACGTCCTGACTTTC. Drawing the rest from reference TRBV19 and TRBJ2-6, the complete variable domain is DGGITQSPKYLFRKEGQNVTLSCEQNLNHDAMYWYRQDPGQGLRLIYYSQIVNDFQKGDIAEGYSVSREKKESFPLTVTSAQKNPTAFYLCASRDGLSSGANVLTFGAGSRLTVL.